This T cell receptor (beta chain) comes out of a study of response to subunit inactivated influenza vaccine. V was trimmed by 1 base and J by 1 base, leaving 11 bases between them. The CDR3 contains 17 residues. CDR1 is SSHAT and CDR2 is FNYEAQ in the germline V gene (reference sequence). TCRdb reprocessed the RT-PCR reads via MiXCR and lists one record per CDR3 protein. The sample holds 800,000 to 1,000,000 distinct CDR3 sequences, 21% seen once. The material was PBMCs from blood, obtained less than 6 days after vaccination. The chain carries TRBV7-7 and TRBJ2-6; D is unclear. The receptor's source is a man aged 50 to 60 who received an inactivated influenza vaccine. DNA for the CDR3: TGTGCCAGCAGCTTAGGGGTTCCAGGATCTGGGGCCAACGTCCTGACTTTC. Its translation: CASSLGVPGSGANVLTF.